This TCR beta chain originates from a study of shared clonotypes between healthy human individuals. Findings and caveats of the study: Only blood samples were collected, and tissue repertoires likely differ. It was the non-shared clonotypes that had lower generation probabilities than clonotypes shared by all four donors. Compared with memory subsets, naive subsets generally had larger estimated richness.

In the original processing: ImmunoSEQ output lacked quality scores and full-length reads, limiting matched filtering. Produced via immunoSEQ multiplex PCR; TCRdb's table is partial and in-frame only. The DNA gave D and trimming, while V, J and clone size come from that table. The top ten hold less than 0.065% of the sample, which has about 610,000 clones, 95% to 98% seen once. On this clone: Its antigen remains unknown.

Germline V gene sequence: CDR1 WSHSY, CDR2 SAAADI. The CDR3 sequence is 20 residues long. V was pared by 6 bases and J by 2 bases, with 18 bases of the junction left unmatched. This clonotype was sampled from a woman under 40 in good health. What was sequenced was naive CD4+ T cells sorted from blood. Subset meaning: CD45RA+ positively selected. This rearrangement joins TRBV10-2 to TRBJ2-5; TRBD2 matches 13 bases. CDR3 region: CASRGTSGIISPIHQETQYF. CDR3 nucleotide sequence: TGCGCCAGCAGAGGGACTAGCGGGATTATCTCCCCCATCCATCAAGAGACCCAGTACTTC.